This TCR beta chain was documented in a study of Ad26.COV2.S vaccination and SARS-CoV-2 variants. Study observations and caveats: The placebo group had lower spike-specific TCR breadth than the vaccine recipients did. With respect to non-spike TCR breadth, vaccine and placebo recipients were similar. Breadth, reportedly substantial, characterized the spike-specific CD8+ and CD4+ T cell responses after vaccination. From the TCR breadth and depth analyses, total T cell responses may have been underestimated.

Here immunoSEQ multiplex PCR was the method, and the copy in TCRdb shows in-frame clones only, minus some. This sample has 350,000 to 450,000 clones; roughly nine tenths occur once, and the top ten carry 3.5% to 4.5%. A note on this clone: Its antigen is still unknown.

Per the germline V gene, CDR1 is MNHEY and CDR2 is SMNVEV (reference sequence). The length of the CDR3 is 14 residues. With 5 bases clipped from V and 4 bases from J, the junction kept 6 bases outside the gene matches. This sequence originates from a human donor who had recovered from COVID-19. The chain uses TRBV27 and TRBJ2-7; TRBD1 matches 9 bases. This specimen was peripheral blood, taken after recovery from COVID-19. CDR3 nucleotide sequence: TGTGCCAGCAGTCCATGGGACAGGGAATACGAGCAGTACTTC. Translating gives CASSPWDREYEQYF.